This TCR beta chain originates from a study of identical twins (dated by TCRdb to about 2016). Concerning the study at large: To test whether fetal clonotypes persist, the study used deep sequencing on TCR alpha and beta repertoires from monozygotic twins, unrelated adults of various ages, and cord blood. To rule out contamination, replicate twin experiments were performed at different times with different library preparation protocols. Here is what the overall study found, with its caveats: Fewer insertions were carried by abundant cord blood beta clonotypes, a similar but weaker trend appeared in young adult naive repertoires, and no such trend appeared in memory repertoires. Out-of-frame TCR alpha sequences shared between twins showed an excess of low generation-probability sequences compared with coincidental sharing between unrelated individuals. Excess twin sharing in beta out-of-frame sequences was weaker because fewer shared sequences lowered the signal-to-noise ratio. Because the same donors could not be followed over many years, conclusions were based on cross-sectional statistical analysis. Invariant T cells such as MAIT and iNKT could partly confound zero-insertion analyses, although diverse VJ usage argued against such confounding for most clonotypes. Recombination models systematically underestimated out-of-frame TCR alpha sharing in monozygotic twins but agreed with sharing between unrelated individuals.

All donors were healthy Caucasians. The germline ends are 6 bases apart after V is trimmed by 3 bases and J by 4 bases. Including cysteine and phenylalanine, the CDR3 has 12 amino acids. Only the CDR3 region is kept as DNA, spanning 36 bases read in frame from base 1. Per the germline V gene, SGHDN is the CDR1 and FVKESK is the CDR2. Libraries were made using 5' RACE. The sample was run on an Illumina HiSeq 2000. Template switching added a universal primer binding site, and the final cDNA carried a unique molecular identifier that allowed TCR cDNA molecules to be counted accurately. Specific primers in the conserved constant-segment region were used to synthesize first-strand cDNA for the TCR alpha and beta chains. Each cDNA library was double barcoded, with a SMART-Mk sample barcode plus Illumina barcodes, to control for contamination. TruSeq adapter sequences and Illumina sample barcodes were added in two successive PCR steps. The TCR alpha and beta cDNA libraries were sequenced on the Illumina HiSeq platform using custom primers. The authors processed their data as follows. Raw reads were processed with MiGEC to extract unique molecular identifiers, and MiXCR was used to determine CDR3 positions. For each individual, recombination models were inferred using an EM algorithm with the repgenHMM and IGoR tools. Shared clonotypes were analyzed with the tcR package in R, and sharing was normalized by the product of cloneset sizes. To study raw recombination free of thymic and clonal selection effects, out-of-frame nonproductive sequences were analyzed. TCRdb reran the public reads through fastp at Q25 and MiXCR, keeping productive beta chains. Records with the same CDR3 protein are collapsed into one entry carrying the most frequent genes and DNA. These V and J calls are TCRdb output, not the study's own analysis. The sample has some 1,600,000 distinct CDR3 sequences on record, about 30% of them singletons. The ten largest clones capture about 0.3% of the sample.

This clonotype was detected a few times. No cognate antigen has been identified for it. No much larger clonotype is one base removed from it; base qualities were not supplied. Sequencing was done on a sample of cord blood. The chain joins TRBV14 to TRBJ2-5; the D segment cannot be called with confidence. The clonotype comes from a newborn girl in good health. In nucleotides, the sequence is TGTGCCAGCAGCCATGTACTAGAGACCCAGTACTTC. It encodes CASSHVLETQYF.